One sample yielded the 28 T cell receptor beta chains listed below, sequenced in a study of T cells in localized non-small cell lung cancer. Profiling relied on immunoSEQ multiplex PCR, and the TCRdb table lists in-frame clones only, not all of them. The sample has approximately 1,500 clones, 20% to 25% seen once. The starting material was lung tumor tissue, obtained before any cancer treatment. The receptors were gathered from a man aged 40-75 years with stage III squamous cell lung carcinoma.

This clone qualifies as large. CDR3 region: CASRKGTVQETQYF. The CDR3 nucleotides read TGTGCCAGCAGGAAAGGGACAGTCCAAGAGACCCAGTACTTC. The J gene is TRBJ2-5, the V gene TRBV11-3; 7 positions agree with TRBD1. Per germline, CDR1 SGHNT and CDR2 YENEEA. V shed 6 bases and J 1 base; nucleotides not matched to a gene: 5. The CDR3 is made up of 14 amino acids.

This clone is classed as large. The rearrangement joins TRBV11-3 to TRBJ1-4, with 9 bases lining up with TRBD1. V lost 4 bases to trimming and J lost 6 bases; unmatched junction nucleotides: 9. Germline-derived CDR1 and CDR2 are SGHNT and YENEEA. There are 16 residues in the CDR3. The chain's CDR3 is CASSSYSGTGYEKLFF. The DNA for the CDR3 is TGTGCCAGCAGCTCCTATTCCGGGACAGGGTATGAAAAACTGTTTTTT.

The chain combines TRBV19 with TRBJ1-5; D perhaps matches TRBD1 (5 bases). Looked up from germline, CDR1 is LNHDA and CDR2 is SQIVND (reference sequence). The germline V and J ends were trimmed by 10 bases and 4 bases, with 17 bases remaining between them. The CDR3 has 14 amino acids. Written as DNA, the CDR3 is TGTGCCATCCACCCGTCGGGGCCGAATCAGCCCCAGCATTTT. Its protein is CAIHPSGPNQPQHF. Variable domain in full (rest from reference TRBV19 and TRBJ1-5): DGGITQSPKYLFRKEGQNVTLSCEQNLNHDAMYWYRQDPGQGLRLIYYSQIVNDFQKGDIAEGYSVSREKKESFPLTVTSAQKNPTAFYLCAIHPSGPNQPQHFGDGTRLSIL.

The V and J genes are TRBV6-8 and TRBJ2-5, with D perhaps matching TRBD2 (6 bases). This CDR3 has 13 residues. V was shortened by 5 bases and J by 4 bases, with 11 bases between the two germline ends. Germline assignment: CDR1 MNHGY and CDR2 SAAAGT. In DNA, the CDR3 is TGTGCCAGCAGTCCTAGCGCCAGAGAGACCCAGTACTTC. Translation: CASSPSARETQYF.

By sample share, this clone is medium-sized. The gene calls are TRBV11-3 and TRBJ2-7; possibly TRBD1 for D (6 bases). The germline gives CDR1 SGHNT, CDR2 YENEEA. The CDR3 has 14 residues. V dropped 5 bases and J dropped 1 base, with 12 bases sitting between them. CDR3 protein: CASSPPTGSYEQYF. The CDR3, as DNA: TGTGCCAGCAGCCCCCCGACAGGATCCTACGAGCAGTACTTC.

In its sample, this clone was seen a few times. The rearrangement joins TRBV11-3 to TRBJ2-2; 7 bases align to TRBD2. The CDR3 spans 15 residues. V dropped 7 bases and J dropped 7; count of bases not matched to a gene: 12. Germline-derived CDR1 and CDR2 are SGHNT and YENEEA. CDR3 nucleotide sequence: TGTGCCAGCATCAAGTGGGACTATGTAGGCGGGGAGCTGTTTTTT. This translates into CASIKWDYVGGELFF.

Here the CDR3 DNA reads TGTGCCAGCAGCGTTCCAGGACAGGCCGAAGCTTTCTTT. Amino acid sequence: CASSVPGQAEAFF. The chain recombines TRBV9 with TRBJ1-1; 7 nucleotides align to TRBD1. V shed 2 bases, J shed 8 bases, and the junction held 6 bases outside the gene matches. CDR1 is SGDLS, CDR2 YYNGEE, per germline. The CDR3 extends over 13 amino acids.

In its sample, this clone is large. The CDR3 reads CASSYLDPSADTQYF. CDR3 bases: TGTGCCAGCAGTTACCTGGACCCTAGCGCAGATACGCAGTATTTT. The chain is built from TRBV6-8 and TRBJ2-3; D is possibly TRBD2 (6 bases). The CDR3 is made up of 15 amino acids. The V end lost 2 bases, the J end lost 4 bases, and 13 bases lay between the germline ends. Germline values: CDR1 MNHGY, CDR2 SAAAGT.

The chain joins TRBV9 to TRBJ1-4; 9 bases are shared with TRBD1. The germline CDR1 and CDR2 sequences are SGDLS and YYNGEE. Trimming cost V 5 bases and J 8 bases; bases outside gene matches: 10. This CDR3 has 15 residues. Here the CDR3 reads CASSGVGQGNEKLFF. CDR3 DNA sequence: TGTGCCAGCAGTGGAGTGGGACAGGGAAACGAAAAACTGTTTTTT.

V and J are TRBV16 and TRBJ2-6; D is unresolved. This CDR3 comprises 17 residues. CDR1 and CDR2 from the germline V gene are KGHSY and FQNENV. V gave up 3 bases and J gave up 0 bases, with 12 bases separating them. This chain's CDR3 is CASSQWVGNSGANVLTF. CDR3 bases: TGTGCCAGCAGCCAGTGGGTCGGAAACTCTGGGGCCAACGTCCTGACTTTC.

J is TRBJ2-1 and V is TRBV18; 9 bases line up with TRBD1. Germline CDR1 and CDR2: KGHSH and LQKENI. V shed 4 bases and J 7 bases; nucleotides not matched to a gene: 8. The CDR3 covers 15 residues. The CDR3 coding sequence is TGTGCCAGCTCACGAGGGACAGGGATTAGGAATGAGCAGTTCTTC. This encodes CASSRGTGIRNEQFF.

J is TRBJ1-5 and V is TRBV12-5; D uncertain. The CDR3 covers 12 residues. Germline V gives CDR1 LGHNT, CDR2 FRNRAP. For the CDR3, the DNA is TGTGCCAGCGCAGATAGCAATCAGCCCCAGCATTTT. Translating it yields CASADSNQPQHF.

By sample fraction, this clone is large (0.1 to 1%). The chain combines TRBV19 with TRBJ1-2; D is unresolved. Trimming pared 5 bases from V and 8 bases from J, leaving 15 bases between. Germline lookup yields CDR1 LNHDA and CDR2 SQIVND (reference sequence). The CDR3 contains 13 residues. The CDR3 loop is CASSSARREGYTF. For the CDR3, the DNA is TGTGCCAGTAGTTCCGCCCGAAGGGAAGGCTACACCTTC.

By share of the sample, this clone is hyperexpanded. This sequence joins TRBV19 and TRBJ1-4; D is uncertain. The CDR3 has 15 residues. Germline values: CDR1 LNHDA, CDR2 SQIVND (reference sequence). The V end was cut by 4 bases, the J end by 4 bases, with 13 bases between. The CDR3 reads CASSTSWQFNEKLFF. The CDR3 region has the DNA TGTGCCAGTAGTACCTCGTGGCAGTTTAATGAAAAACTGTTTTTT. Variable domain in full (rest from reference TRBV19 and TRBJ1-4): DGGITQSPKYLFRKEGQNVTLSCEQNLNHDAMYWYRQDPGQGLRLIYYSQIVNDFQKGDIAEGYSVSREKKESFPLTVTSAQKNPTAFYLCASSTSWQFNEKLFFGSGTQLSVL.

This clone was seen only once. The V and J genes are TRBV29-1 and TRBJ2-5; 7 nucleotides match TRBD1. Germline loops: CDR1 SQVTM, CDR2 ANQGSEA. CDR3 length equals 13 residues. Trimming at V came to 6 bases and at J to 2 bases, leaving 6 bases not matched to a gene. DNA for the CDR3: TGCAGCGTAGTTCCGGGACAGCAAGAGACCCAGTACTTC. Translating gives CSVVPGQQETQYF.

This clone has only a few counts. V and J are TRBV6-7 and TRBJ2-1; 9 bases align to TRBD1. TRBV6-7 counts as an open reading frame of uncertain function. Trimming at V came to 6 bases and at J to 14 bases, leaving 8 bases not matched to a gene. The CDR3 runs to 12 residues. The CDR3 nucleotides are TGTGCCAGCAGGCCCGACGGGACAGGGAAGTTCTTC. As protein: CASRPDGTGKFF.

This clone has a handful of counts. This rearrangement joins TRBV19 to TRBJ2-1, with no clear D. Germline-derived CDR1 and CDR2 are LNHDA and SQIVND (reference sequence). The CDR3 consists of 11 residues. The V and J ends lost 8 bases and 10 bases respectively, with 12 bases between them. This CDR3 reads CASVGHVEQFF. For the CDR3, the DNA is TGTGCCAGTGTAGGGCATGTCGAGCAGTTCTTC.

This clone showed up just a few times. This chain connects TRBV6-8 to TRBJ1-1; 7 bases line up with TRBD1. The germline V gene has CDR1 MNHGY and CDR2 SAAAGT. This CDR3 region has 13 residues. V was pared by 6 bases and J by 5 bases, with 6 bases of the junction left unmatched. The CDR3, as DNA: TGTGCCAGCAGACACCAGGGGGGAACTGAAGCTTTCTTT. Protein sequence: CASRHQGGTEAFF.

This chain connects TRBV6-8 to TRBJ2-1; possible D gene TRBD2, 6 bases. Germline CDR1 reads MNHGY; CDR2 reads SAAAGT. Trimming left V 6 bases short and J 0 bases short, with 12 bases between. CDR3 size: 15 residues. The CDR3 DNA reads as TGTGCCAGCAGGCGGGACCCTAGCTCCTACAATGAGCAGTTCTTC. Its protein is CASRRDPSSYNEQFF.

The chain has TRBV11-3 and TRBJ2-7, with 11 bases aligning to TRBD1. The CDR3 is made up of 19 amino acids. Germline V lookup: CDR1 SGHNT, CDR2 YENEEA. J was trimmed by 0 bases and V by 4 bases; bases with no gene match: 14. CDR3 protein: CASSSGTGGGGLSSYEQYF. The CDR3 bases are TGTGCCAGCAGCTCCGGGACAGGGGGGGGAGGACTTAGCTCCTACGAGCAGTACTTC. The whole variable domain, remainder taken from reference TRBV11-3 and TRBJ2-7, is EAGVVQSPRYKIIEKKQPVAFWCNPISGHNTLYWYLQNLGQGPELLIRYENEEAVDDSQLPKDRFSAERLKGVDSTLKIQPAELGDSAVYLCASSSGTGGGGLSSYEQYFGPGTRLTVT.

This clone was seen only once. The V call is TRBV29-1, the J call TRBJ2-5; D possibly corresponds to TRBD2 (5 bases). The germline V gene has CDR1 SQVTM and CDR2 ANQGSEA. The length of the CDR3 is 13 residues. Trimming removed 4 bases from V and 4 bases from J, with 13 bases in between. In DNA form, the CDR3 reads TGCAGCGTTGGTATGAGGGCCGGAGAGACCCAGTACTTC. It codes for CSVGMRAGETQYF.

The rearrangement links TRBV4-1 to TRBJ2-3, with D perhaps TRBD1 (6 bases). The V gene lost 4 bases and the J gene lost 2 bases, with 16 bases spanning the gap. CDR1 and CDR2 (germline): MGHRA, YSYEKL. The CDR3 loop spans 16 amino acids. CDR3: CASSLVTGMVTDTQYF. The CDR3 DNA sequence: TGCGCCAGCAGCCTAGTCACAGGGATGGTCACAGATACGCAGTATTTT.

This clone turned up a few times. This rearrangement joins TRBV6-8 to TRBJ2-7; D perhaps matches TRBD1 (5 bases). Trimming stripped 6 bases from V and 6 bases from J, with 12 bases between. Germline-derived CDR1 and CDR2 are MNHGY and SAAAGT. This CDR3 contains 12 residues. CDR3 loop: CASSGFRGEQYF. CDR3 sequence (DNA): TGTGCCAGCAGCGGGTTTAGGGGCGAGCAGTACTTC.

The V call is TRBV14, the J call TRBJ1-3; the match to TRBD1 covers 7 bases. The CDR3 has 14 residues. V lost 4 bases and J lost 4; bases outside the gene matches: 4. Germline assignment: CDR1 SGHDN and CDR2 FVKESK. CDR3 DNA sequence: TGTGCCAGCAGCCGCGGGACAGCAGGAAACACCATATATTTT. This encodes CASSRGTAGNTIYF.

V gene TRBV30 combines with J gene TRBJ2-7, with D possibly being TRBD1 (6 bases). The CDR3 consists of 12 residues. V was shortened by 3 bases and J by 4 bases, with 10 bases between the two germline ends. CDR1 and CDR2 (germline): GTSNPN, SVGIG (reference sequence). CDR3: CAWSRTGYEQYF. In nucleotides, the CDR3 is TGTGCCTGGAGCAGAACAGGGTACGAGCAGTACTTC.

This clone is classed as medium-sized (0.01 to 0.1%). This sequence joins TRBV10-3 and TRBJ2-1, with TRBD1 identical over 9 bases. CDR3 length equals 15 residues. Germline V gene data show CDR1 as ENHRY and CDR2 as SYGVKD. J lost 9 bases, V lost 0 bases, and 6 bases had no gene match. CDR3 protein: CAISESGTGIFEQFF. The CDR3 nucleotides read TGTGCCATCAGTGAGTCGGGGACAGGGATTTTTGAGCAGTTCTTC.

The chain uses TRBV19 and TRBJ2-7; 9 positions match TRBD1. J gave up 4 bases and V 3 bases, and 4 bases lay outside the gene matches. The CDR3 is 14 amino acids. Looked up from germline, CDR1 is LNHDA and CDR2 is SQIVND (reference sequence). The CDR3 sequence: CASSMSTGGYEQYF. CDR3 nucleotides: TGTGCCAGTAGTATGTCGACAGGGGGATACGAGCAGTACTTC.

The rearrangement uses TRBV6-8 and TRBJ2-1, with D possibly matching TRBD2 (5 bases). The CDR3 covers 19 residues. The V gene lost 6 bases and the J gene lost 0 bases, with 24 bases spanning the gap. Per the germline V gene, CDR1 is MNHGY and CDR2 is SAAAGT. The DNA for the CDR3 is TGTGCCAGCAGCGCGGCGGGCTTTTTCCCAGGTAGCTCCTACAATGAGCAGTTCTTC. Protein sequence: CASSAAGFFPGSSYNEQFF.